Sequencing of this T cell receptor (beta chain) was carried out in a study of T cell responses to AZD1222 COVID-19 vaccine. For the study at large: Researchers grouped second doses given at about 4 or about 12 weeks into one pool.

On this clone: Its antigen is still unknown.

Study-level points and caveats: Just a handful of AZD1222 recipients tested seropositive at baseline. A mostly white British donor set with more females was recruited, and clonal diversity was possibly underestimated. Across the whole spike, CD4 TCRs peaked at regions 160-218 and 743-854.

Trimming shortened V by 0 bases and J by 6 bases, and 8 bases separated the two germline ends. Per the germline V gene, CDR1 is GTSNPN and CDR2 is SVGIG (reference sequence). This CDR3 is built from 12 residues. The data were produced by immunoSEQ multiplex PCR, yet TCRdb's version contains in-frame clones alone and is incomplete. The table lists around 120,000 clones, approximately 92% of them singletons. This TCR was recovered from an adult in good health. This chain links TRBV30 with TRBJ1-2, with D maybe TRBD1 (5 bases). The sequences come from peripheral blood, collected on day 0 of AZD1222 vaccination. Here the CDR3 DNA reads TGTGCCTGGAGTGTAGGGGTACATGGCTACACCTTC. Residues: CAWSVGVHGYTF.